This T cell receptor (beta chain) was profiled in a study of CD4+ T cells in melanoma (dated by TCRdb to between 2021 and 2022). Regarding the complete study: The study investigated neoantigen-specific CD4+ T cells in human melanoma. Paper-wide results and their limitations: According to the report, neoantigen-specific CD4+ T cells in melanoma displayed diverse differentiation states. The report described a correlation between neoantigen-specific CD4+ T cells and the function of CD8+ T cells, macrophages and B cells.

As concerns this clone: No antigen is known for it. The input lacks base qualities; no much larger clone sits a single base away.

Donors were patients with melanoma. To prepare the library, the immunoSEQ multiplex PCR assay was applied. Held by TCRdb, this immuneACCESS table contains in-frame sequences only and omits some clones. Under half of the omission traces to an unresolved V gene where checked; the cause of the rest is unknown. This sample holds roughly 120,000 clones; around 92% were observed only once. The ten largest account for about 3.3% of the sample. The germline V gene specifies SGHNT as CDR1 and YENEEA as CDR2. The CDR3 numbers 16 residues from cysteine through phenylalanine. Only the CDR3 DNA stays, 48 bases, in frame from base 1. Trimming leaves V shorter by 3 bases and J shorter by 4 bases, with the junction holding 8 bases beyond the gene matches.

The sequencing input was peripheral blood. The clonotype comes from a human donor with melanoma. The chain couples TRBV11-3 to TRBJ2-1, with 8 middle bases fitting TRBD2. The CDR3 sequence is CASSFQGGRSYNEQFF. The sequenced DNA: TGTGCCAGCAGCTTCCAAGGCGGGAGGTCGTACAATGAGCAGTTCTTC.